These 24 T cell receptor beta chains were sequenced from one sample in a study of blood T cells in healthy people across ages (dated by TCRdb to about 2015). The receptor library was made with 5' RACE. The sequencer was an Illumina HiSeq 2500. A second PCR of roughly 7 to 11 cycles was performed with a sample-barcoded 5' primer and a J-beta primer mix. TCRdb redid the processing of the public reads, applying fastp at Q25 and MiXCR, and retained in-frame beta chains. CDR3 protein duplicates are merged, each entry listing the most common genes and DNA. The sample table lists approximately 770,000 distinct CDR3 sequences, 58% of them with a count of one. Around 20% of the sample is held by the ten biggest clonotypes. The sample was blood. These receptors came from a man under 40 in good health.

Only a few counts were recorded for this clonotype. The chain links TRBV5-1 to TRBJ2-7; D is possibly TRBD2 (6 bases). Germline V lookup: CDR1 SGHRS, CDR2 YFSETQ. The CDR3 totals 15 residues. V lost 0 bases and J lost 0, with 10 bases in between. The CDR3 coding sequence is TGCGCCAGCAGCTTGGGACAGACTAGCTCCTACGAGCAGTACTTC. It encodes CASSLGQTSSYEQYF.

This rearrangement joins TRBV20-1 to TRBJ2-7; D ambiguous. Trimming left V 3 bases short and J 6 bases short, with 12 bases between. The V gene's germline CDR1 is DFQATT and CDR2 SNEGSKA (reference sequence). The CDR3 loop spans 12 amino acids. DNA for the CDR3: TGCAGTGCTAGCCTCTACGAAACCGAGCAGTACTTC. Translated: CSASLYETEQYF.

This clonotype was counted a few times. V is TRBV4-2 and J is TRBJ2-5, with 7 bases matching TRBD2. The length of the CDR3 is 14 residues. From germline, CDR1 is LGHNA and CDR2 YNFKEQ. After removal of 1 base from V and 5 bases from J, the junction contained 4 bases not matched to a gene. CDR3 bases: TGTGCCAGCAGCCAAGGGGACTATTCGGAGACCCAGTACTTC. Its protein is CASSQGDYSETQYF.

This chain links TRBV6-1 with TRBJ1-1; 7 nucleotides match TRBD1. Germline V gene sequence: CDR1 MNHNS, CDR2 SASEGT. After removal of 6 bases from V and 6 bases from J, the junction contained 10 bases not matched to a gene. This CDR3 region has 14 residues. The CDR3: CASRETGLDPEAFF. The CDR3 bases are TGTGCCAGCAGAGAGACAGGGTTGGACCCTGAAGCTTTCTTT.

The chain employs TRBV15 and TRBJ2-2; 9 positions agree with TRBD1. The V and J ends lost 0 bases and 2 bases, in that order; junction bases with no gene match: 7. The CDR3 length is 18 residues. The germline CDR1 and CDR2 sequences are LNHNV and YYDKDF (reference sequence). The CDR3 sequence: CATSRENRGLINTGELFF. DNA of the CDR3: TGTGCCACCAGCAGAGAGAACAGGGGGCTGATCAACACCGGGGAGCTGTTTTTT.

V gene TRBV6-5 combines with J gene TRBJ1-2; possible D gene TRBD1, 6 bases. The CDR3 runs 16 residues. The germline gives CDR1 MNHEY, CDR2 SVGAGI. V dropped 0 bases and J dropped 5 bases, with 16 bases sitting between them. The DNA for the CDR3 is TGTGCCAGCAGTTACTCTTCATCAGGGGTCGGGTATGGCTACACCTTC. It encodes CASSYSSSGVGYGYTF.

The table lists this clonotype with a few counts. V is TRBV7-2 and J is TRBJ2-3, with 11 bases identical to TRBD2. There are 14 residues in the CDR3. Per germline, CDR1 SGHTA and CDR2 FQGNSA. Trimming removed 9 bases from V and 4 bases from J; junction bases left unmatched: 6. CDR3 in DNA: TGTGCCAGTACGGGACTAGCGGCTGCAGATACGCAGTATTTT. Translation gives CASTGLAAADTQYF. Based on the CDR3 plus reference TRBV7-2 and TRBJ2-3, the full variable domain is GAGVSQSPSNKVTEKGKDVELRCDPISGHTALYWYRQSLGQGLEFLIYFQGNSAPDKSGLPSDRFSAERTGGSVSTLTIQRTQQEDSAVYLCASTGLAAADTQYFGPGTRLTVL.

The chain has TRBV7-2 and TRBJ2-3; D unresolved. CDR1 SGHTA and CDR2 FQGNSA come from the germline V gene. The CDR3 length is 16 residues. Trimming stripped 2 bases from V and 2 bases from J, with 14 bases between. CDR3 DNA sequence: TGTGCCAGCAGCTTAAACCCGTCCCTGCCCACAGATACGCAGTATTTT. Amino acid sequence: CASSLNPSLPTDTQYF.

V and J are TRBV6-6 and TRBJ2-5; D is tentatively TRBD1 or TRBD2 (5 bases each). This CDR3 contains 17 residues. Germline values: CDR1 MNHNY, CDR2 SVGAGI (reference sequence). Trimming left V 0 bases short and J 4 bases short, with 18 bases between. CDR3 sequence: CASSYSGTLVGRETQYF. The CDR3 DNA sequence: TGTGCCAGCAGTTACTCGGGGACCTTGGTTGGGAGAGAGACCCAGTACTTC.

The chain employs TRBV20-1 and TRBJ2-1; weak D call: TRBD2 (5 bases). The CDR3 contains 13 residues. Per the germline V gene, CDR1 is DFQATT and CDR2 is SNEGSKA (reference sequence). V was cut by 6 bases and J by 9 bases, with 18 bases left in between. CDR3 protein: CSAAGGRWSEQFF. Written as DNA, the CDR3 is TGCAGTGCCGCGGGTGGACGATGGAGTGAGCAGTTCTTC.

The CDR3 nucleotides are TGCAGTGCTCGAGGCGGGAGGGTGAGAGTTGAGCAGTTCTTC. Translated, it gives CSARGGRVRVEQFF. V usage is TRBV20-1 and J usage is TRBJ2-1, with 9 bases lining up with TRBD2. Germline V lookup: CDR1 DFQATT, CDR2 SNEGSKA (reference sequence). The trim removed 5 bases at V and 9 bases at J, leaving 11 bases unmatched. The CDR3 extends over 14 amino acids.

This clonotype has just a few counts. CDR3 sequence reads: CASSLDDRPYGYTF. CDR3 bases: TGCGCCTCCAGCTTGGATGATCGCCCCTATGGCTACACCTTC. The chain carries TRBV5-1 and TRBJ1-2; D call uncertain. CDR1 is SGHRS and CDR2 is YFSETQ in the germline V gene. Deletions cut 10 bases from V and 4 bases from J, with 20 bases between. The CDR3 extends over 14 amino acids.

This chain's CDR3 is CSARLAHEQYF. In nucleotides, the CDR3 is TGCAGCGCCCGACTAGCACACGAGCAGTACTTC. V is TRBV29-1 and J is TRBJ2-7; 7 nucleotides line up with TRBD2. Germline V lookup: CDR1 SQVTM, CDR2 ANQGSEA. Unmatched junction bases numbered 5, after V lost 7 bases and J lost 5 bases. This CDR3 spans 11 amino acids.

Written as DNA, the CDR3 is TGTGCCAGCAGTCGGGGGCGCGGCAATGAGCAGTTCTTC. Its translation: CASSRGRGNEQFF. The gene calls are TRBV25-1 and TRBJ2-1; the D call may be TRBD1 or TRBD2 (6 bases each). V lost 5 bases, J lost 6 bases, and 11 bases lay in between. Germline CDR1 is MGHDK and CDR2 is SYGVNS. The CDR3 spans 13 residues.

The chain recombines TRBV27 with TRBJ2-6; D remains unclear. The CDR3 spans 16 residues. Germline V gives CDR1 MNHEY, CDR2 SMNVEV (reference sequence). V lost 2 bases to trimming and J lost 4 bases, with 12 bases between them. CDR3 residues: CASSLRRFSGANVLTF. The DNA of the CDR3 is TGTGCCAGCAGTTTAAGAAGATTCTCAGGGGCCAACGTCCTGACTTTC.

The CDR3 DNA is TGTGCCAGCAGCTTAAACTCTCAGGGGGATACGCAGTATTTT. The encoded protein is CASSLNSQGDTQYF. V usage is TRBV7-3 and J usage is TRBJ2-3, with D perhaps matching TRBD1 (6 bases). Trimming left V 1 base short and J 6 bases short, with 11 bases between. The CDR3 extends over 14 amino acids. Germline-derived CDR1 and CDR2 are SGHTA and FQGTGA.

This clonotype was found once. The chain couples TRBV12-3 or TRBV12-4 to TRBJ2-7; D perhaps matches TRBD1 (5 bases). There are 14 residues in the CDR3. The ends were cut back, 2 bases at V and 2 bases at J, with 10 bases in the middle. The CDR3 DNA is TGTGCCAGCAGTTTACCAGGGCGCGCCTACGAGCAGTACTTC. As protein: CASSLPGRAYEQYF.

The chain couples TRBV20-1 to TRBJ2-4; D is uncertain. The length of the CDR3 is 13 residues. From germline, CDR1 is DFQATT and CDR2 SNEGSKA (reference sequence). V shed 5 bases and J shed 0 bases, with 8 bases lying between them. The CDR3: CSAVWVAKNIQYF. CDR3 nucleotides: TGCAGTGCTGTCTGGGTAGCCAAAAACATTCAGTACTTC.

This chain joins TRBV25-1 and TRBJ2-1; possible D gene TRBD1, 6 bases. This CDR3 region has 19 residues. Trimming shortened V by 3 bases and J by 5 bases, and 26 bases separated the two germline ends. The V gene's germline CDR1 is MGHDK and CDR2 SYGVNS. The CDR3 bases are TGTGCCAGCAGTGACCTAAACGACCAGGGGCGGCGAATTCACAATGAGCAGTTCTTC. This translates into CASSDLNDQGRRIHNEQFF.

This clonotype was seen ten or more times. The rearrangement joins TRBV5-5 to TRBJ2-5; D not resolved. Germline V gene sequence: CDR1 SGHKS, CDR2 YYEKEE (reference sequence). This CDR3 is built from 15 residues. V gave up 5 bases and J gave up 5 bases, with 19 bases separating them. The CDR3 DNA follows: TGTGCCAGCAGATTAAGAACAGACACAAGGGAGACCCAGTACTTC. It is translated as CASRLRTDTRETQYF.

The sample holds one count of this clonotype. This chain connects TRBV5-1 to TRBJ2-3; 7 nucleotides match TRBD2. CDR3 length: 17 residues. Germline lookup yields CDR1 SGHRS and CDR2 YFSETQ. Trimming cost V 0 bases and J 4 bases; bases outside gene matches: 11. The CDR3 coding sequence is TGCGCCAGCAGCTTGGAGTCAAGGGGCGGGAGCCCAGATACGCAGTATTTT. This encodes CASSLESRGGSPDTQYF.

The J gene is TRBJ1-3, the V gene TRBV20-1, with D possibly TRBD1 on 5 matching bases. The CDR3 is 16 residues long. CDR1 DFQATT and CDR2 SNEGSKA come from the germline V gene (reference sequence). Trimming took off 0 bases at V and 0 bases at J, with 12 bases between the two ends. For the CDR3, the DNA is TGCAGTGCTAGAGATTGGGGGAGAGACTCTGGAAACACCATATATTTT. Translation gives CSARDWGRDSGNTIYF.

This chain links TRBV7-2 with TRBJ1-2; D remains unclear. This CDR3 region has 14 residues. V was shortened by 1 base and J by 9 bases, with 15 bases between the two germline ends. Germline V CDR1 and CDR2: SGHTA, FQGNSA. The CDR3 protein is CASSLDIGQKSYTF. In nucleotides, the CDR3 is TGTGCCAGCAGCTTAGATATAGGGCAGAAAAGCTACACCTTC.

This clonotype was seen once. The chain links TRBV7-9 to TRBJ2-5; D is ambiguous. The V gene lost 5 bases and the J gene lost 13 bases, with 17 bases spanning the gap. Germline V lookup: CDR1 SEHNR, CDR2 FQNEAQ (reference sequence). The CDR3 spans 12 residues. The CDR3 here is CASSLRQWEPYF. The CDR3 nucleotides are TGTGCCAGCAGCCTCCGGCAGTGGGAACCGTACTTC.